One and the same sample provided the 22 T cell receptor beta chains below, sequenced in a study of shared clonotypes between healthy human individuals. Measured with immunoSEQ multiplex PCR; TCRdb has only the in-frame clones, and not every one. The table has a few hundred thousand clones, around 87% seen once; the top ten hold roughly 17%. Sample: memory CD8+ T cells sorted from blood. Subset in this sample: CD45RO+ cells pooled with CCR7-negative TemRA cells. The receptors originated from a man younger than 30 in good health.

This sequence joins TRBV25-1 and TRBJ2-2; 7 bases align to TRBD2. The V and J ends lost 3 bases and 4 bases, in that order; junction bases with no gene match: 2. CDR3 size: 14 residues. Per germline, CDR1 MGHDK and CDR2 SYGVNS. The CDR3 nucleotides are TGTGCCAGCAGTGACGCGGGAGCCACCGGGGAGCTGTTTTTT. Its protein product is CASSDAGATGELFF.

The J gene is TRBJ2-4, the V gene TRBV4-1; D is ambiguous. Deletions cut 5 bases from V and 7 bases from J, with 9 bases between. Looked up from germline, CDR1 is MGHRA and CDR2 is YSYEKL. The CDR3 consists of 12 residues. CDR3 region: CASSSSENIQYF. The CDR3 DNA is TGCGCCAGCAGCTCATCGGAGAACATTCAGTACTTC.

Comment on this clone: Other DNA sequences in the sample encode the same CDR3. This chain links TRBV5-4 with TRBJ2-7, with 8 bases fitting TRBD1. The germline V gene has CDR1 SGHNT and CDR2 YYREEE (reference sequence). The V and J ends lost 0 bases and 1 base, in that order; junction bases with no gene match: 0. The CDR3 has 14 residues. This CDR3 reads CASSLGDRSYEQYF. The CDR3 region has the DNA TGTGCCAGCAGCTTGGGGGACAGGTCCTACGAGCAGTACTTC.

The CDR3 sequence: CASSDTVNSPLHF. In DNA, the CDR3 is TGTGCCAGCAGTGACACAGTGAATTCACCCCTCCACTTT. The chain couples TRBV2 to TRBJ1-6; D not resolved. The CDR3 spans 13 residues. With 3 bases removed from V and 7 bases from J, the gap between germline ends came to 7 bases. CDR1 is SNHLY, CDR2 FYNNEI, per germline.

The chain is built from TRBV6-1 and TRBJ1-1; TRBD1 might be the D (6 bases). V gave up 8 bases and J gave up 6 bases, with 13 bases separating them. This CDR3 has 12 residues. CDR1 is MNHNS, CDR2 SASEGT, per germline. CDR3 in DNA: TGTGCCAGCCTCCCGTACAGGGCTGAAGCTTTCTTT. This sequence encodes CASLPYRAEAFF.

CDR3 in DNA: TGCGCCAGCAGCCACCATTACGGGACAGGGTTATACTATGGCTACACCTTC. Translated, it gives CASSHHYGTGLYYGYTF. This chain uses TRBV5-1 with TRBJ1-2, with 9 positions matching TRBD1. This CDR3 has 17 amino acids. CDR1 and CDR2 from the germline V gene are SGHRS and YFSETQ. V lost 4 bases and J lost 3; bases outside the gene matches: 13. Full variable domain (outside the CDR3, taken from reference TRBV5-1 and TRBJ1-2): KAGVTQTPRYLIKTRGQQVTLSCSPISGHRSVSWYQQTPGQGLQFLFEYFSETQRNKGNFPGRFSGRQFSNSRSEMNVSTLELGDSALYLCASSHHYGTGLYYGYTFGSGTRLTVV.

CDR3 loop: CASRGPHTEAFF. CDR3 bases: TGTGCCAGCAGAGGGCCGCACACTGAAGCTTTCTTT. This chain connects TRBV25-1 to TRBJ1-1, with no clear D. V was shortened by 6 bases and J by 3 bases, with 8 bases between the two germline ends. CDR3 length equals 12 residues. Per the germline V gene, CDR1 is MGHDK and CDR2 is SYGVNS.

The chain has TRBV29-1 and TRBJ1-5; D not resolved. Trimming cost V 5 bases and J 2 bases, with 10 bases left between them. The CDR3 consists of 13 residues. Germline-derived CDR1 and CDR2 are SQVTM and ANQGSEA. The CDR3 region has the DNA TGCAGCGTTATCACAGTGCGCAATCAGCCCCAGCATTTT. Amino acid sequence: CSVITVRNQPQHF.

The chain uses TRBV12-5 and TRBJ1-1, with D unclear. V was trimmed by 2 bases and J by 1 base, leaving 14 bases between them. The CDR3 extends over 16 amino acids. CDR1 is LGHNT, CDR2 FRNRAP, per germline. The CDR3 DNA reads as TGTGCTAGTGGTTTGAGTTCTCAAGGTGGGAACACTGAAGCTTTCTTT. Protein product: CASGLSSQGGNTEAFF.

The chain links TRBV7-6 to TRBJ2-5; 7 bases align to TRBD1. V lost 5 bases, J lost 2 bases, and 5 bases stayed unmatched. The germline CDR1 and CDR2 sequences are SGHVS and FNYEAQ. CDR3 length: 14 amino acids. The CDR3 region has the DNA TGTGCCAGCAGCCGAGGACAGGAACAAGAGACCCAGTACTTC. This sequence encodes CASSRGQEQETQYF.

CDR3 sequence (DNA): TGTGCCAGCAGTTACTCGGAGGGGCTGGAGCCCCAGCATTTT. Its protein product is CASSYSEGLEPQHF. The chain combines TRBV6-6 with TRBJ1-5, with D perhaps matching TRBD1 (5 bases). The germline V gene encodes CDR1 MNHNY and CDR2 SVGAGI (reference sequence). The CDR3 is 14 residues long. Trimming cost V 0 bases and J 8 bases, with 11 bases left between them.

V gene TRBV7-8 combines with J gene TRBJ2-2; 13 bases align to TRBD2. V gave up 6 bases and J gave up 5 bases; unmatched junction bases: 9. This CDR3 contains 17 residues. Germline loops: CDR1 SGHVS, CDR2 FQNEAQ. In nucleotides, the CDR3 is TGTGCCAGCAGTTCCGGACTAGCGGGAGCGGCGACCGGGGAGCTGTTTTTT. Its translation is CASSSGLAGAATGELFF.

The genes are TRBV5-5 and TRBJ2-7; 9 bases align to TRBD2. V was pared by 0 bases and J by 0 bases, with 1 base of the junction left unmatched. This CDR3 is built from 15 residues. Per germline, CDR1 SGHKS and CDR2 YYEKEE (reference sequence). CDR3 region: CASSLVLAGSYEQYF. CDR3 nucleotides: TGTGCCAGCAGCTTGGTACTAGCGGGCTCCTACGAGCAGTACTTC.

The chain is built from TRBV30 and TRBJ2-3, with a weak D call TRBD2 (6 bases). This CDR3 has 13 residues. Trimming left V 7 bases short and J 5 bases short, with 16 bases between. The germline gives CDR1 GTSNPN, CDR2 SVGIG (reference sequence). This CDR3 is CASVGGKGDTQYF. The DNA for the CDR3 is TGTGCCTCCGTGGGGGGAAAGGGAGATACGCAGTATTTT.

The chain employs TRBV4-1 and TRBJ2-5, with D unresolved. V shed 2 bases and J shed 1 base, with 11 bases lying between them. This CDR3 contains 15 residues. Germline loops: CDR1 MGHRA, CDR2 YSYEKL. CDR3 loop: CASSQLSLFQETQYF. In DNA, the CDR3 is TGCGCCAGCAGCCAACTTTCTCTCTTCCAAGAGACCCAGTACTTC.

Notes on this clone: One end of the junction fails to match germline, which may point to a read error. The rearrangement uses TRBV7-9 and TRBJ2-1, with TRBD1 identical over 7 bases. CDR1 is SEHNR and CDR2 is FQNEAQ in the germline V gene (reference sequence). The CDR3 spans 15 residues. The CDR3 reads CASSFATSPDRVQVF. Here the CDR3 DNA reads TGTGCCAGCAGCTTCGCCACATCACCCGACAGGGTACAGGTCTTC.

J is TRBJ1-3 and V is TRBV27; 9 positions agree with TRBD1. This CDR3 comprises 15 residues. Per the germline V gene, CDR1 is MNHEY and CDR2 is SMNVEV (reference sequence). The V segment lost 4 bases and the J segment 4 bases; nucleotides outside the gene matches: 5. CDR3 sequence (DNA): TGTGCCAGCAGTTCAACAGGGGGCTACGGAAACACCATATATTTT. It is translated as CASSSTGGYGNTIYF.

The chain combines TRBV5-1 with TRBJ1-2, with D perhaps TRBD1 (5 bases). Germline V CDR1 and CDR2: SGHRS, YFSETQ. CDR3 length: 13 amino acids. With 4 bases removed from V and 4 bases from J, the gap between germline ends came to 11 bases. The CDR3 is CASSPAGVYGYTF. The DNA of the CDR3 is TGCGCCAGCAGCCCCGCGGGGGTCTATGGCTACACCTTC.

The rearrangement uses TRBV7-9 and TRBJ1-2; D is perhaps TRBD1 (6 bases). The CDR3 covers 14 residues. Germline CDR1 and CDR2: SEHNR and FQNEAQ (reference sequence). Trimming pared 4 bases from V and 8 bases from J, leaving 17 bases between. CDR3 amino acids: CASSSGDIPFGYTF. The CDR3 nucleotides are TGTGCCAGCAGCTCAGGGGACATCCCGTTCGGCTACACCTTC.

The rearrangement links TRBV27 to TRBJ1-2, with D tentatively TRBD1 (5 bases). Germline assignment: CDR1 MNHEY and CDR2 SMNVEV (reference sequence). This CDR3 has 14 amino acids. The V end was cut by 2 bases, the J end by 6 bases, with 13 bases between. Here the CDR3 DNA reads TGTGCCAGCAGTTTAGGTGCAGGGAGCGATGGCTACACCTTC. This gives the protein CASSLGAGSDGYTF.

V is TRBV7-9 and J is TRBJ1-4, with TRBD1 as a possible D gene (5 bases). There are 16 residues in the CDR3. Trimming took off 0 bases at V and 4 bases at J, with 12 bases between the two ends. Looked up from germline, CDR1 is SEHNR and CDR2 is FQNEAQ (reference sequence). In DNA form, the CDR3 reads TGTGCCAGCAGCTTAGCGGTGACAGCCTTTAATGAAAAACTGTTTTTT. This translates into CASSLAVTAFNEKLFF.

The rearrangement links TRBV5-6 to TRBJ2-7; the D is unclear. Germline V gene sequence: CDR1 SGHDT, CDR2 YYEEEE. V gave up 2 bases and J gave up 2 bases, with 8 bases separating them. The CDR3 has 13 residues. The CDR3 nucleotides are TGTGCCAGCAGCTTTGGGGATACCTACGAGCAGTACTTC. It encodes CASSFGDTYEQYF.